The source of this T cell receptor beta chain is a study of CD8+ T cells in alopecia areata. Study context: Tofacitinib was taken orally by treated patients, and the dose was 5 to 10 mg twice daily.

This sample's treatment: oral pan-JAK inhibitor, 5-10 mg twice daily. The study team obtained lesional scalp punch biopsies and peripheral blood from alopecia areata patients. PBMC-derived CD4+ and CD8+ T cells were sorted. Study-wide points: Amid tofacitinib therapy, many expanded lesional clones stayed present in scalp and blood.

Sequencing relied on a cDNA template that was reverse transcribed from extracted RNA. Assay: immunoSEQ multiplex PCR; the TCRdb copy retains only in-frame clones and omits some. The table has 250,000 to 300,000 clones, roughly 50% seen once. The V segment lost 3 bases and the J segment 4 bases; nucleotides outside the gene matches: 5. This CDR3 comprises 15 residues. The germline V gene has CDR1 SEHNR and CDR2 FQNEAQ (reference sequence). With respect to this clone: Its antigen is not known.

The V gene is TRBV7-9, the J gene TRBJ2-4, with 8 bases that match TRBD1. The sequenced sample was CD4+ T cells sorted from blood, obtained at week 24, from a patient treated with tofacitinib. This TCR was sampled from a human donor with alopecia areata. CDR3: CASSFTGGSKNIQYF. CDR3 DNA: TGTGCCAGCAGCTTTACAGGGGGGTCAAAAAACATTCAGTACTTC.